This T cell receptor beta chain appears in the sequencing data of a study of CD8+CD57+ T cells in acquired aplastic anemia (dated 2018 in TCRdb). Background on the whole study: A mean of approximately 2.9 ug of DNA, ranging from about 0.19 to 30 ug, was extracted from sorted CD4+ and CD8+ cells. Healthy donor samples averaged around 10 million reads for CD4+ and roughly 12 million for CD8+ cells. What the work shows at the level of the full study, not this receptor alone: Patients and healthy controls showed no significant difference in CD8+ Simpson's diversity (P=0.060). Although roughly 30 CD8+ CDR3 sequences were shared by patients and controls, these sequences appeared highly expressed in patients and within the immunodominant clones of patients.

The CDR3, cysteine through phenylalanine, is 15 amino acids long. The retained sequence is limited to the CDR3, 45 bases, with the frame set at the first base. Relative to germline, V is missing 3 bases and J is missing 6 bases, with 9 bases of the junction outside any gene match. Sequences LNHDA (CDR1) and SQIVND (CDR2) are obtained from the germline V gene (reference sequence). As for this clonotype: No antigen is known for it. No per-base quality is available; no much larger clone lies one base away.

Genomic DNA was used as template for profiling of TCR beta VDJ combinations and CDR3 sequences. TCR repertoire sequencing was run on an Illumina HiSeq 2000. The study's own analysis went as follows. Repertoire assessment relied on Simpson's diversity index, CDR3 size and DJ length profiles, and TRBV/TRBJ rearrangement plots. The most abundant DNA sequence in the deep sequencing data was defined as the immunodominant clone. CDR3 amino acid sequences were checked for sharing between subjects and were compared against published repertoires and the VDJdb database. In TCRdb, the public reads were trimmed at Q25 with fastp and aligned with MiXCR, with productive beta chains retained. Each CDR3 protein appears once, grouped with its most common genes and DNA. TCRdb's processing, not the authors' own work, is the source of the V and J calls. In all, the sample holds around 190,000 distinct CDR3 sequences, and approximately 52% of those were seen once. Of the sample, more than 15% is held by the ten largest clones.

TCR repertoires of sorted CD4+ and CD8+ blood T cells from severe aplastic anemia patients and healthy subjects were deep-sequenced in the study. Ficoll-Paque density gradient centrifugation was used to isolate peripheral blood mononuclear cells. Before DNA extraction, CD4+ and CD8+ T cells were sorted by FACS or by magnetic beads. The sample consisted of sorted CD4+, CD8+, or CD8+CD57+ T cells (not recorded which) from PBMCs. This TCR was recovered from a human donor in good health, serving as a control. The rearranged chain carries TRBV19 and TRBJ1-2; 8 bases in between match TRBD1. The encoded CDR3 is CASSMEAGTGNGYTF. The nucleotide sequence reads as follows: TGTGCCAGTAGTATGGAGGCCGGGACAGGAAATGGCTACACCTTC.